The 24 T cell receptor beta chains below come from one sample, sequenced in a study of CD8 T cells in ankylosing spondylitis. TCRdb independently ran MiXCR on the 5' RACE reads; one entry per CDR3 protein. The table has under 450,000 distinct CDR3 sequences, roughly 20% seen once. The sequenced sample consisted of blood, either unsorted or a sorted T cell fraction (not recorded which). Source of these receptors: a male donor with ankylosing spondylitis or in good health (not recorded which).

This clonotype was seen a few times. The chain has TRBV6-2 or TRBV6-3 and TRBJ2-7, with D uncertain. Germline CDR1 reads MNHEY; CDR2 reads SVGEGT. This CDR3 has 13 residues. Trimming left V 11 bases short and J 1 base short, with 15 bases between. The CDR3 sequence: CASGLLRSYEQYF. Here the CDR3 DNA reads TGTGCCTCCGGCCTTCTACGATCCTACGAGCAGTACTTC.

This clonotype was seen more than once but under ten times. The V and J genes are TRBV5-1 and TRBJ2-7; D is undetermined. This CDR3 has 15 amino acids. Germline CDR1 and CDR2: SGHRS and YFSETQ. V was trimmed by 5 bases and J by 1 base, leaving 16 bases between them. CDR3: CASSLRVGPSYEQYF. CDR3 sequence (DNA): TGCGCCAGCAGTCTTAGAGTCGGCCCATCCTACGAGCAGTACTTC.

This clonotype has only a few counts. This sequence joins TRBV7-2 and TRBJ2-5, with a weak D call TRBD2 (5 bases). Trimming removed 0 bases at V and 0 bases at J, with 8 bases between. From germline, CDR1 is SGHTA and CDR2 FQGNSA. CDR3 length equals 15 residues. The CDR3 here is CASSLALGDQETQYF. CDR3 in DNA: TGTGCCAGCAGCTTAGCTCTGGGAGACCAAGAGACCCAGTACTTC. Supplemented by reference TRBV7-2 and TRBJ2-5, the full variable domain reads GAGVSQSPSNKVTEKGKDVELRCDPISGHTALYWYRQSLGQGLEFLIYFQGNSAPDKSGLPSDRFSAERTGGSVSTLTIQRTQQEDSAVYLCASSLALGDQETQYFGPGTRLLVL.

This chain uses TRBV27 with TRBJ2-1, with a tentative D call TRBD2 (7 bases). CDR1 is MNHEY, CDR2 SMNVEV, per germline (reference sequence). The CDR3 is 16 amino acids. V was cut by 2 bases and J by 0 bases, with 11 bases left in between. The CDR3: CASSLAGAISYNEQFF. The CDR3 DNA follows: TGTGCCAGCAGTTTAGCGGGGGCCATCTCCTACAATGAGCAGTTCTTC.

The gene calls are TRBV6-1 and TRBJ2-3, with D perhaps assigned TRBD1 or TRBD2 (5 bases each). Per germline, CDR1 MNHNS and CDR2 SASEGT. V was clipped by 8 bases and J by 4 bases, with 22 bases between them. This CDR3 spans 16 amino acids. Here the CDR3 reads CASSSQTGLFADTQYF. Written as DNA, the CDR3 is TGTGCCAGCTCCTCCCAAACGGGGCTCTTTGCAGATACGCAGTATTTT.

This chain connects TRBV12-3 or TRBV12-4 to TRBJ1-4; no firm D call. The CDR3 consists of 12 residues. Deletions cut 8 bases from V and 3 bases from J, with 7 bases between. In nucleotides, the CDR3 is TGTGCCAGCTGCAAACCTAATGAAAAACTGTTTTTT. It specifies CASCKPNEKLFF.

This clonotype was counted between two and nine times. The chain uses TRBV21-1 and TRBJ1-6. TRBV21-1 is a documented pseudogene. This CDR3 contains 15 residues. The CDR3 region has the DNA TGTGCCAGCAGCCCCGGCGGGGAGGTTTATTCACCCCTCCACTTT. Its translation: CASSPGGEVYSPLHF.

This clonotype showed up just a few times. V usage is TRBV11-1 and J usage is TRBJ2-7; 8 nucleotides agree with TRBD1. Trimming at V came to 10 bases and at J to 7 bases, leaving 9 bases not matched to a gene. CDR1 SGHAT and CDR2 FQDESV come from the germline V gene (reference sequence). This CDR3 is 12 amino acids long. CDR3 coding DNA: TGTGCCACCAGGACGAGACAGGGGGAGCAGTACTTC. This encodes CATRTRQGEQYF. Complete variable domain (other parts from reference TRBV11-1 and TRBJ2-7): EAEVAQSPRYKITEKSQAVAFWCDPISGHATLYWYRQILGQGPELLVQFQDESVVDDSQLPKDRFSAERLKGVDSTLKIQPAELGDSAMYLCATRTRQGEQYFGPGTRLTVT.

The table lists this clonotype with a few counts. The J gene is TRBJ2-7, the V gene TRBV5-5; D ambiguous. The germline V gene has CDR1 SGHKS and CDR2 YYEKEE (reference sequence). The CDR3 has 14 residues. Trimming took 0 bases from V and 4 from J, leaving 11 bases between them. CDR3 coding DNA: TGTGCCAGCAGCTTGGATCTGATTGTTTACGAGCAGTACTTC. Its translation is CASSLDLIVYEQYF.

This chain links TRBV4-1 with TRBJ2-1; no clear D. This CDR3 contains 13 residues. Germline assignment: CDR1 MGHRA and CDR2 YSYEKL. Trimming cost V 1 base and J 5 bases, with 6 bases left between them. The CDR3 loop reads CASSQVLDNEQFF. CDR3 bases: TGCGCCAGCAGCCAAGTCCTGGACAATGAGCAGTTCTTC.

The chain uses TRBV4-1 and TRBJ2-6; D is possibly TRBD2 (5 bases). Germline V gene sequence: CDR1 MGHRA, CDR2 YSYEKL. CDR3 size: 17 residues. Trimming removed 4 bases from V and 2 bases from J, with 15 bases in between. For the CDR3, the DNA is TGCGCCAGCAGCCCCATCGGGCGGGCTCCTGGGGCCAACGTCCTGACTTTC. This encodes CASSPIGRAPGANVLTF.

The CDR3 DNA follows: TGCAGCGTTGTCGGGACAGCCCAGAGCTCCTACGAGCAGTACTTC. It translates to CSVVGTAQSSYEQYF. The rearrangement uses TRBV29-1 and TRBJ2-7; 7 nucleotides match TRBD1. With 4 bases clipped from V and 0 bases from J, the junction kept 9 bases outside the gene matches. Germline V CDR1 and CDR2: SQVTM, ANQGSEA. CDR3 size: 15 residues.

The gene calls are TRBV4-1 and TRBJ2-7, with D uncertain. V was pared by 1 base and J by 2 bases, with 6 bases between. The germline V gene has CDR1 MGHRA and CDR2 YSYEKL. The CDR3 is 13 amino acids. CDR3 sequence: CASSQGQAYEQYF. DNA of the CDR3: TGCGCCAGCAGCCAAGGACAAGCCTACGAGCAGTACTTC.

The rearrangement links TRBV7-8 to TRBJ2-1; D perhaps matches TRBD1 (6 bases). Per the germline V gene, CDR1 is SGHVS and CDR2 is FQNEAQ. CDR3 length: 15 residues. The germline V and J ends were trimmed by 6 bases and 3 bases, with 15 bases remaining between them. In DNA, the CDR3 is TGTGCCAGCAGGGAGACAGGTGAACTCTACAATGAGCAGTTCTTC. The encoded protein is CASRETGELYNEQFF.

This clonotype appeared a few times. CDR3 DNA: TGCAGCGTTGGTTCCGAGGGGACTAGCGGGGCCTACGAGCAGTACTTC. This codes for CSVGSEGTSGAYEQYF. The chain links TRBV29-1 to TRBJ2-7, with TRBD2 matching 13 bases. CDR3 length equals 16 residues. V was pared by 4 bases and J by 2 bases, with 8 bases of the junction left unmatched. The germline V gene has CDR1 SQVTM and CDR2 ANQGSEA.

The chain links TRBV12-3 or TRBV12-4 to TRBJ1-2; D uncertain. V was trimmed by 4 bases and J by 8 bases, leaving 11 bases between them. The CDR3 consists of 12 residues. In DNA form, the CDR3 reads TGTGCCAGCAGTTCCTCGACCGGGGGCTACACCTTC. Translated, it gives CASSSSTGGYTF.

J is TRBJ1-5 and V is TRBV6-5, with TRBD1 as a possible D gene (6 bases). This CDR3 contains 15 residues. V was trimmed by 4 bases and J by 1 base, leaving 11 bases between them. Germline lookup yields CDR1 MNHEY and CDR2 SVGAGI. CDR3 bases: TGTGCCAGCAGTTCCGACAGGCCAAGCAATCAGCCCCAGCATTTT. Its protein is CASSSDRPSNQPQHF.

The table lists this clonotype with a few counts. The rearrangement joins TRBV7-8 to TRBJ2-7; 8 bases map to TRBD1. The junction had 6 bases not matched to a gene; V was cut back by 3 bases and J by 5 bases. This CDR3 has 14 residues. Germline V gene lookup returns CDR1 SGHVS and CDR2 FQNEAQ. CDR3 bases: TGTGCCAGCAGCTTTATGGACAGGGAAAACGAGCAGTACTTC. It yields the protein CASSFMDRENEQYF. The variable domain in full, completed from reference TRBV7-8 and TRBJ2-7, reads GAGVSQSPRYKVAKRGQDVALRCDPISGHVSLFWYQQALGQGPEFLTYFQNEAQLDKSGLPSDRFFAERPEGSVSTLKIQRTQQEDSAVYLCASSFMDRENEQYFGPGTRLTVT.

V gene TRBV28 combines with J gene TRBJ2-7, with D uncertain. The CDR3 length is 11 residues. CDR1 and CDR2 from the germline V gene are MDHEN and SYDVKM. With 6 bases removed from V and 7 bases from J, the gap between germline ends came to 10 bases. This CDR3 is CASSPLREQYF. The CDR3 bases are TGTGCCAGCAGCCCGCTCAGGGAGCAGTACTTC.

This clonotype was recorded a few times. CDR3: CSVEGGMGTGELFF. The CDR3, as DNA: TGCAGCGTTGAAGGGGGCATGGGGACCGGGGAGCTGTTTTTT. This chain connects TRBV29-1 to TRBJ2-2; tentatively, D is TRBD1 (5 bases). CDR1 is SQVTM, CDR2 ANQGSEA, per germline. CDR3 size: 14 residues. Between the trimmed V and J ends, which lost 1 base and 5 bases, there was a span of 11 bases.

This clonotype has a handful of counts. The V call is TRBV29-1, the J call TRBJ2-7; D possibly matches TRBD1 or TRBD2 (5 bases each). V was pared by 6 bases and J by 3 bases, with 15 bases between. The CDR3 is 13 residues long. CDR1 and CDR2 from the germline V gene are SQVTM and ANQGSEA. The CDR3, as DNA: TGCAGCGTGGGGGTAGGGACCTACTACGAGCAGTACTTC. Encoded protein: CSVGVGTYYEQYF.

This clonotype was observed a single time. The chain links TRBV3-1 to TRBJ2-7; 10 bases align to TRBD1. Trimming took 0 bases from V and 3 from J; bases not matched to a gene: 5. The CDR3 runs 16 residues. Per germline, CDR1 LGHDT and CDR2 YNNKEL (reference sequence). The CDR3 DNA is TGTGCCAGCAGCCAAGACCCGGGACAGGGGTTCTACGAGCAGTACTTC. Amino acids: CASSQDPGQGFYEQYF.

This chain connects TRBV20-1 to TRBJ2-7; D gene ambiguous. The CDR3 has 13 residues. The ends were cut back, 1 base at V and 1 base at J, with 8 bases in the middle. Germline CDR1 is DFQATT and CDR2 is SNEGSKA (reference sequence). CDR3: CSARGRESYEQYF. The CDR3 DNA follows: TGCAGTGCTAGAGGCAGAGAATCCTACGAGCAGTACTTC.

The chain combines TRBV27 with TRBJ2-7; TRBD2 is a possible D gene (7 bases). Germline V CDR1 and CDR2: MNHEY, SMNVEV (reference sequence). The V end lost 6 bases, the J end lost 6 bases, and 21 bases lay between the germline ends. The CDR3 has 15 amino acids. CDR3 DNA sequence: TGTGCCAGCAGACTATCGGGGGGCGGGTTCCGCGAGCAGTACTTC. Amino acid sequence: CASRLSGGGFREQYF.